Below are 29 T cell receptor beta chains sequenced from a single sample in a study of early T cells in non-severe SARS-CoV-2 infection. TCRdb re-called the 5' RACE reads with MiXCR, one entry per CDR3 protein. Of about 50,000 distinct CDR3 sequences listed, approximately 8.5% are singletons. The sequenced material came from whole blood. The receptors were sampled from an adult who was a healthcare worker with PCR-confirmed SARS-CoV-2 infection or an uninfected control (not recorded which).

This clonotype came up many times. This chain joins TRBV11-1 and TRBJ2-7, with 8 bases matching TRBD2. Germline V CDR1 and CDR2: SGHAT, FQDESV (reference sequence). CDR3 length: 14 residues. J was trimmed by 4 bases and V by 1 base; bases with no gene match: 3. CDR3 in DNA: TGTGCCAGCAGCTTAGGCCTAGCGGGTTACGAGCAGTACTTC. Its translation is CASSLGLAGYEQYF.

This clonotype was detected many times. This chain uses TRBV7-3 with TRBJ2-5; no firm D call. Germline V gene data show CDR1 as SGHTA and CDR2 as FQGTGA. This CDR3 has 13 residues. V was cut by 1 base and J by 5 bases, with 8 bases left in between. The CDR3 reads CASSLSSTETQYF. CDR3 bases: TGTGCCAGCAGCTTAAGCAGTACGGAGACCCAGTACTTC.

This clonotype came up many times. The rearrangement joins TRBV28 to TRBJ1-5; TRBD1 matches 9 bases. With 6 bases clipped from V and 4 bases from J, the junction kept 4 bases outside the gene matches. This CDR3 comprises 14 residues. Germline V CDR1 and CDR2: MDHEN, SYDVKM. CDR3 sequence: CASREGQGNQPQHF. The CDR3 region has the DNA TGTGCCAGCAGAGAAGGACAGGGGAATCAGCCCCAGCATTTT.

This clonotype has more than one count but fewer than ten. The V and J genes are TRBV14 and TRBJ1-1; the D is unclear. Trimming left V 5 bases short and J 6 bases short, with 16 bases between. The CDR3 contains 14 residues. The germline CDR1 and CDR2 sequences are SGHDN and FVKESK. The CDR3 DNA reads as TGTGCCAGCAGCAAGCAGGATGGGATCGCTGAAGCTTTCTTT. This translates into CASSKQDGIAEAFF.

This clonotype was counted many times. The V and J genes are TRBV19 and TRBJ2-2, with D possibly being TRBD1 or TRBD2 (6 bases each). Per germline, CDR1 LNHDA and CDR2 SQIVND (reference sequence). Trimming removed 3 bases at V and 0 bases at J, with 14 bases between. The CDR3 totals 17 residues. The CDR3 loop reads CASSIASGGPNTGELFF. The CDR3 coding sequence is TGTGCCAGTAGTATCGCTTCCGGGGGCCCGAACACCGGGGAGCTGTTTTTT.

This clonotype appeared many times. V usage is TRBV28 and J usage is TRBJ2-3, with D uncertain. Germline lookup yields CDR1 MDHEN and CDR2 SYDVKM. The CDR3 spans 15 residues. With 2 bases removed from V and 0 bases from J, the gap between germline ends came to 9 bases. The CDR3 region has the DNA TGTGCCAGCAGTTTAGCGGAACCCAGCACAGATACGCAGTATTTT. Encoded protein: CASSLAEPSTDTQYF.

With regard to this clonotype: This could be a read error, since a much larger clone is one nucleotide away. V and J are TRBV7-9 and TRBJ2-7; TRBD2 might be the D (6 bases). Between the trimmed V and J ends, which lost 4 bases and 5 bases, there was a span of 15 bases. The CDR3 contains 14 residues. Germline V gives CDR1 SEHNR, CDR2 FQNEAQ (reference sequence). The CDR3 region has the DNA TGTGCCAGCAGCTACCAAGCGGGCGCGGACGAGCAGTACTTC. Protein sequence: CASSYQAGADEQYF. Full variable domain (missing parts from reference TRBV7-9 and TRBJ2-7): DTGVSQNPRHKITKRGQNVTFRCDPISEHNRLYWYRQTLGQGPEFLTYFQNEAQLEKSRLLSDRFSAERPKGSFSTLEIQRTEQGDSAMYLCASSYQAGADEQYFGPGTRLTVT.

This clonotype was detected many times. The genes are TRBV6-1 and TRBJ2-5; TRBD2 might be the D (5 bases). The CDR3 loop spans 15 amino acids. Germline CDR1 reads MNHNS; CDR2 reads SASEGT. The ends were cut back, 3 bases at V and 1 base at J, with 12 bases in the middle. Here the CDR3 DNA reads TGTGCCAGCAGTGAGGGATTCGGAGGCCAAGAGACCCAGTACTTC. Protein product: CASSEGFGGQETQYF.

The rearrangement uses TRBV7-2 and TRBJ2-5, with a possible D match to TRBD2 (5 bases). V was clipped by 0 bases and J by 4 bases, with 12 bases between them. The CDR3 is 15 amino acids. CDR1 is SGHTA, CDR2 FQGNSA, per germline. CDR3 region: CASSLARGIGETQYF. DNA of the CDR3: TGTGCCAGCAGCTTAGCCCGGGGTATTGGAGAGACCCAGTACTTC. The whole variable domain, remainder taken from reference TRBV7-2 and TRBJ2-5, is GAGVSQSPSNKVTEKGKDVELRCDPISGHTALYWYRQSLGQGLEFLIYFQGNSAPDKSGLPSDRFSAERTGGSVSTLTIQRTQQEDSAVYLCASSLARGIGETQYFGPGTRLLVL.

This clonotype was detected ten times or more. This chain connects TRBV27 to TRBJ2-3, with 13 bases lining up with TRBD2. The CDR3 contains 16 residues. V lost 4 bases and J lost 6; bases outside the gene matches: 7. Germline V CDR1 and CDR2: MNHEY, SMNVEV (reference sequence). Here the CDR3 DNA reads TGTGCCAGCAGTTCCCGGACTAGCGGGAGAGTGGATACGCAGTATTTT. Protein: CASSSRTSGRVDTQYF.

This clonotype was counted at least ten times. The CDR3 protein is CASRWARAVGNQPQHF. In DNA, the CDR3 is TGTGCCAGTAGATGGGCTAGGGCGGTGGGGAATCAGCCCCAGCATTTT. V and J are TRBV19 and TRBJ1-5; D remains ambiguous. Germline CDR1 reads LNHDA; CDR2 reads SQIVND (reference sequence). V lost 6 bases to trimming and J lost 4 bases, with 19 bases between them. The CDR3 consists of 16 residues.

A remark on this clonotype: This could be a read error, since a much larger clone is one nucleotide away. This chain joins TRBV11-2 and TRBJ2-2; D is possibly TRBD1 (6 bases). The germline V gene has CDR1 SGHAT and CDR2 FQNNGV. The CDR3 covers 13 residues. The CDR3 is CVSSGQYTGELFF. The DNA for the CDR3 is TGTGTCAGCTCCGGACAGTACACCGGGGAGCTGTTTTTT.

This clonotype was seen a few times. V gene TRBV4-2 combines with J gene TRBJ1-1, with D perhaps TRBD1 (5 bases). The CDR3 sequence is 14 residues long. Germline-derived CDR1 and CDR2 are LGHNA and YNFKEQ. Trimming removed 3 bases from V and 1 base from J, with 9 bases in between. The CDR3 region has the DNA TGTGCCAGCAGCCAGTCGACAGCGAACACTGAAGCTTTCTTT. Amino acid sequence: CASSQSTANTEAFF.

This clonotype was detected ten times or more. The J gene is TRBJ2-2, the V gene TRBV29-1; 9 bases match TRBD2. CDR1 and CDR2 from the germline V gene are SQVTM and ANQGSEA. This CDR3 region has 14 residues. Losses at the gene ends were 3 bases for V and 7 bases for J; bases not matched to a gene: 6. In DNA, the CDR3 is TGCAGCGTTGAGCCTAGCGGGAAGGTCGGGGAGCTGTTTTTT. This encodes CSVEPSGKVGELFF.

This clonotype was picked up a small number of times. This chain links TRBV27 with TRBJ2-7, with 9 bases aligning to TRBD2. This CDR3 is built from 15 residues. Germline-derived CDR1 and CDR2 are MNHEY and SMNVEV (reference sequence). Germline trimming cut 3 bases from V and 7 bases from J; bases unmatched to any gene: 10. DNA of the CDR3: TGTGCCAGCAGTTTGCTAGTAGCGGGAGTAAGTGAGCAGTACTTC. Its protein is CASSLLVAGVSEQYF.

The table lists this clonotype with many counts. The CDR3: CASSTLGGRNIQYF. For the CDR3, the DNA is TGTGCCAGTAGTACCCTGGGGGGGCGCAACATTCAGTACTTC. The chain carries TRBV19 and TRBJ2-4, with D possibly being TRBD2 (7 bases). This CDR3 region has 14 residues. Germline-derived CDR1 and CDR2 are LNHDA and SQIVND (reference sequence). Trimming cost V 4 bases and J 7 bases, with 14 bases left between them. Looking up the rest from reference TRBV19 and TRBJ2-4 gives the full variable domain: DGGITQSPKYLFRKEGQNVTLSCEQNLNHDAMYWYRQDPGQGLRLIYYSQIVNDFQKGDIAEGYSVSREKKESFPLTVTSAQKNPTAFYLCASSTLGGRNIQYFGAGTRLSVL.

This clonotype was detected a few times. The chain couples TRBV11-1 to TRBJ2-2; 8 nucleotides align to TRBD1. With V trimmed by 5 bases and J by 6 bases, 8 bases remained unmatched. The CDR3 is made up of 15 amino acids. Germline V lookup: CDR1 SGHAT, CDR2 FQDESV (reference sequence). CDR3 region: CASSTGQGLAGELFF. In DNA form, the CDR3 reads TGTGCCAGCAGCACTGGACAGGGTTTGGCCGGGGAGCTGTTTTTT.

This clonotype has ten or more counts. The chain joins TRBV9 to TRBJ2-1; the D gene is possibly TRBD2 (5 bases). With 4 bases removed from V and 0 bases from J, the gap between germline ends came to 14 bases. This CDR3 is 16 amino acids long. Germline lookup yields CDR1 SGDLS and CDR2 YYNGEE. Here the CDR3 reads CASSPSGWSSYNEQFF. In DNA form, the CDR3 reads TGTGCCAGCAGCCCAAGCGGTTGGAGCTCCTACAATGAGCAGTTCTTC.

In this sample, this clonotype is medium-sized (0.01 to 0.1%). The rearrangement uses TRBV7-9 and TRBJ1-1; unclear D gene. The CDR3 extends over 15 amino acids. Trimming took off 2 bases at V and 1 base at J, with 11 bases between the two ends. The germline gives CDR1 SEHNR, CDR2 FQNEAQ (reference sequence). The CDR3 DNA is TGTGCCAGCAGCTTAATTGACGGAAAGAACACTGAAGCTTTCTTT. Its protein is CASSLIDGKNTEAFF.

This clonotype was observed many times. The rearrangement uses TRBV28 and TRBJ1-1; perhaps TRBD1 as D (6 bases). CDR1 is MDHEN and CDR2 is SYDVKM in the germline V gene. V was cut by 5 bases and J by 3 bases, with 16 bases left in between. This CDR3 comprises 15 residues. CDR3 bases: TGTGCCAGCAGTCCTCAGCCCAGGGGACACACTGAAGCTTTCTTT. This translates into CASSPQPRGHTEAFF.

On this clonotype: With a much larger clone just one base away, this may be a read error. This chain uses TRBV11-2 with TRBJ2-2, with D possibly being TRBD2 (5 bases). The CDR3 contains 16 residues. Germline-derived CDR1 and CDR2 are SGHAT and FQNNGV. Here the CDR3 DNA reads TGTGCCAACAGCTTAGAACTAGTTGGGAACACCGGGGAGCTGTTTTTT. Amino acids: CANSLELVGNTGELFF.

This clonotype was seen only a few times. The chain employs TRBV11-2 and TRBJ2-7, with TRBD2 matching over 9 bases. The CDR3 covers 16 residues. Losses at the gene ends were 0 bases for V and 8 bases for J; bases not matched to a gene: 11. From germline, CDR1 is SGHAT and CDR2 FQNNGV. Here the CDR3 DNA reads TGTGCCAGCAGCTTAGAGGGGCTAGCGGGACAGTCCAAGCAGTACTTC. Translated: CASSLEGLAGQSKQYF.

This clonotype was recorded many times. V and J are TRBV24-1 and TRBJ2-1, with TRBD1 matching 8 bases. V shed 4 bases and J 3 bases; nucleotides not matched to a gene: 4. CDR3 length: 15 amino acids. Germline V gene data show CDR1 as KGHDR and CDR2 as SFDVKD. In DNA form, the CDR3 reads TGTGCCACCAGTGAACGACAGGGGTTCTACAATGAGCAGTTCTTC. This gives the protein CATSERQGFYNEQFF.

This clonotype was detected ten times or more. The rearrangement links TRBV6-5 to TRBJ1-2, with 7 bases identical to TRBD1. CDR3 length: 15 residues. The ends lost 5 bases at V and 4 bases at J; junction bases unmatched: 10. CDR1 MNHEY and CDR2 SVGAGI come from the germline V gene. The CDR3 bases are TGTGCCAGCAGTCCCCCTGGACAGGCCCTCTATGGCTACACCTTC. Translation gives CASSPPGQALYGYTF.

This clonotype was counted ten times or more. The chain is built from TRBV7-9 and TRBJ2-7, with D perhaps being TRBD1 or TRBD2 (5 bases each). This CDR3 spans 15 amino acids. V was shortened by 0 bases and J by 6 bases, with 15 bases between the two germline ends. Germline values: CDR1 SEHNR, CDR2 FQNEAQ (reference sequence). This CDR3 is CASSLAEGRPGEQYF. The CDR3 DNA sequence: TGTGCCAGCAGCTTAGCCGAGGGGCGCCCGGGCGAGCAGTACTTC.

This clonotype was counted only a few times. The CDR3 DNA follows: TGTGGCTGCGGGGGACTCCCCTACGAGCAGTACTTC. Protein product: CGCGGLPYEQYF. This chain connects TRBV28 to TRBJ2-7; 7 bases are shared with TRBD2. Germline loops: CDR1 MDHEN, CDR2 SYDVKM. This CDR3 comprises 12 residues.

This clonotype was found a few times. The chain uses TRBV6-6 and TRBJ1-2, with 7 bases fitting TRBD1. Germline-derived CDR1 and CDR2 are MNHNY and SVGAGI (reference sequence). The CDR3 covers 13 residues. V lost 6 bases to trimming and J lost 4 bases; unmatched junction nucleotides: 5. CDR3 in DNA: TGTGCCAGCAGGGAAGACAGGGCCTATGGCTACACCTTC. Translating gives CASREDRAYGYTF.

This clonotype was picked up many times. V is TRBV6-2 or TRBV6-3 and J is TRBJ2-7; TRBD2 matches at 13 bases. The V and J ends lost 1 base and 0 bases, in that order; junction bases with no gene match: 12. The CDR3 is 20 residues long. Germline V gives CDR1 MNHEY, CDR2 SVGEGT. CDR3: CASSYYPGLAGIRSSYEQYF. The DNA for the CDR3 is TGTGCCAGCAGTTACTATCCGGGACTAGCGGGAATTAGGAGCTCCTACGAGCAGTACTTC.

This clonotype showed up many times. This chain connects TRBV29-1 to TRBJ2-7; D is unresolved. V was shortened by 4 bases and J by 2 bases, with 15 bases between the two germline ends. This CDR3 is built from 14 residues. Germline-derived CDR1 and CDR2 are SQVTM and ANQGSEA. CDR3 protein: CSVVFGPQPYEQYF. The CDR3 DNA sequence: TGCAGCGTTGTTTTCGGGCCGCAGCCCTACGAGCAGTACTTC.